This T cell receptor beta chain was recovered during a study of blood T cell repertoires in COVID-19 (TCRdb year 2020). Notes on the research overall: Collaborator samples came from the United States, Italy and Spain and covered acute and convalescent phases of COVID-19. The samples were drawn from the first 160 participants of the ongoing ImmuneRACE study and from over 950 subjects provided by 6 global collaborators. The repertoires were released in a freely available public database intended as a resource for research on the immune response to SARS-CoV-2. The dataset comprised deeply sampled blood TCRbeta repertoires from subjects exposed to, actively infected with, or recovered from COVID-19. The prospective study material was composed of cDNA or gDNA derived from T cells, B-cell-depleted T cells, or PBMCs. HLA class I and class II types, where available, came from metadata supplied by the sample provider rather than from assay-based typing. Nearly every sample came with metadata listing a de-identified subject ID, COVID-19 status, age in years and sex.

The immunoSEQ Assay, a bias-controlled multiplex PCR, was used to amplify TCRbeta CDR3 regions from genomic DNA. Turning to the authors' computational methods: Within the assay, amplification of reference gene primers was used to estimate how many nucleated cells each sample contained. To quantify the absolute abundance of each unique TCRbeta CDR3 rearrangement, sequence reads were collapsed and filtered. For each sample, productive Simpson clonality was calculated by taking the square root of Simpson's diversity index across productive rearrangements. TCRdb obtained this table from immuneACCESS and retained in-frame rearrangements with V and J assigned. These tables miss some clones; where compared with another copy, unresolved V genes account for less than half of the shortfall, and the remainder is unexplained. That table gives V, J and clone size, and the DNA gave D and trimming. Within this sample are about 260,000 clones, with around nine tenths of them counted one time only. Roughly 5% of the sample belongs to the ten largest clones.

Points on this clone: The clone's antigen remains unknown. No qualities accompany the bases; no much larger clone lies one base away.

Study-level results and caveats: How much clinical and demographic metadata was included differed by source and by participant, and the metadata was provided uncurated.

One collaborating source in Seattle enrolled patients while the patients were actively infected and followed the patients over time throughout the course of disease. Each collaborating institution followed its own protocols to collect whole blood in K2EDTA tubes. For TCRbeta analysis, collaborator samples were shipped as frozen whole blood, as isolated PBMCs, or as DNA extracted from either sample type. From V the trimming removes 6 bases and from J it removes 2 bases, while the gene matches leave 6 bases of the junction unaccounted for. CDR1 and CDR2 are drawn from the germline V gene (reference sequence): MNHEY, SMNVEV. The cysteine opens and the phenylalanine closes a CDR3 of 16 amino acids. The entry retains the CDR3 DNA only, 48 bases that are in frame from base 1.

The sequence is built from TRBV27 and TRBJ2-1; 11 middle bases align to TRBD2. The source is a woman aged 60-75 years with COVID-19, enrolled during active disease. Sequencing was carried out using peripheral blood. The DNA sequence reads TGTGCCAGCAGGGGGGGACTAGCGGCAACCTACAATGAGCAGTTCTTC. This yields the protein CASRGGLAATYNEQFF.